This T cell receptor (beta chain) was captured in a study of OX40 agonist ivuxolimab in advanced cancers. As for the study in general: The eligibility criteria allowed prior anti-PD-1, anti-PD-L1 or anti-CTLA-4 therapy, and around 38% had some.

Assay used: immunoSEQ multiplex PCR; TCRdb lists only in-frame clones, some missing. This sample has 30,000 to 40,000 clones, with roughly nine tenths found just once. This CDR3 contains 13 residues. In germline, CDR1 is MNHEY, CDR2 SVGAGI. The V end was cut by 10 bases, the J end by 5 bases, with 17 bases between. The TCR sequence derives from an adult with an advanced solid tumor such as melanoma, head and neck, liver or kidney cancer. The genes are TRBV6-5 and TRBJ2-5; no clear D gene. Sample: CD4+ or CD8+ T cells sorted from blood, taken in a trial of the OX40 agonist ivuxolimab. This chain's CDR3 is CATTAPDRETQYF. The CDR3 DNA reads TGTGCCACCACAGCCCCCGATCGGGAGACCCAGTACTTC.